Listed below are T cell receptor beta chains from one sample, sequenced in a study of cytomegalovirus exposure and HLA in healthy donors. Profiling relied on immunoSEQ multiplex PCR, and the TCRdb table lists in-frame clones only, not all of them. This sample's clone table lists 130,000 to 150,000 clones. Sequences were obtained from PBMCs. All receptors come from a man between 35 and 55 years old in good health and CMV-seronegative. The CDR3 runs from the conserved cysteine through the conserved F or W. Fields, in order: CDR3 DNA, CDR3 protein, D gene, V gene, clone size, J gene. The D gene is left open where the match is weak. Size is stated for part of the rows, as once, few or many counts, or as a class when the clone is expanded.

cdr3_nt: TGTGCCAGCAGCCCCCTCGGGGTCGGCGGGGAGCTGTTTTTT; cdr3_aa: CASSPLGVGGELFF; d_call: NA; v_call: TRBV7-3; clone_size: NA; j_call: TRBJ2-2
cdr3_nt: TGTGCCAGTAGTCCCCGACAGGTGGAGACCCAGTACTTC; cdr3_aa: CASSPRQVETQYF; d_call: NA; v_call: TRBV19; clone_size: NA; j_call: TRBJ2-5
cdr3_nt: TGTGCCAGCAGCTTTGAATGGACAGGGGAAGACTATGGCTACACCTTC; cdr3_aa: CASSFEWTGEDYGYTF; d_call: TRBD1; v_call: TRBV5-5; clone_size: NA; j_call: TRBJ1-2
cdr3_nt: TGTGCCAGCAGCTATGACAGGGGAGGGTACAATGAGCAGTTCTTC; cdr3_aa: CASSYDRGGYNEQFF; d_call: NA; v_call: TRBV7-2; clone_size: NA; j_call: TRBJ2-1
cdr3_nt: TGTGCCAGCAGCTTAATGGCGTCGGGACTAGCGGGGAAGCAGTATTTT; cdr3_aa: CASSLMASGLAGKQYF; d_call: TRBD2; v_call: TRBV7-2; clone_size: NA; j_call: TRBJ2-3
cdr3_nt: TGTGCCAGCAACCTAGACACTGGACTTTACAATGAGCAGTTCTTC; cdr3_aa: CASNLDTGLYNEQFF; d_call: NA; v_call: TRBV6-1; clone_size: NA; j_call: TRBJ2-1
cdr3_nt: TGTGCCAGCAGCTTTGGTAAGGGGATGGGTAATTCACCCCTCCACTTT; cdr3_aa: CASSFGKGMGNSPLHF; d_call: NA; v_call: TRBV13; clone_size: NA; j_call: TRBJ1-6
cdr3_nt: TGTGCCATCAGTGAGGGGACAGGGGGCCTGTACGAGCAGTACTTC; cdr3_aa: CAISEGTGGLYEQYF; d_call: TRBD1; v_call: TRBV10-3; clone_size: NA; j_call: TRBJ2-7
cdr3_nt: TGTGCCAGCAGCCAAGGGGAGGTTGAAAAACTGTTTTTT; cdr3_aa: CASSQGEVEKLFF; d_call: NA; v_call: TRBV14; clone_size: NA; j_call: TRBJ1-4
cdr3_nt: TGTGCTAGTGGCAACGGACAGGGCAAATATTCACCCCTCCACTTT; cdr3_aa: CASGNGQGKYSPLHF; d_call: TRBD1; v_call: TRBV12-5; clone_size: NA; j_call: TRBJ1-6
cdr3_nt: TGTGCCAGCAGCCCGTGGACAGGGTTCAATGAGCAGTTCTTC; cdr3_aa: CASSPWTGFNEQFF; d_call: TRBD1; v_call: TRBV5-4; clone_size: NA; j_call: TRBJ2-1
cdr3_nt: TGTGCCAGTAGACAGGGGATAAACACCGGGGAGCTGTTTTTT; cdr3_aa: CASRQGINTGELFF; d_call: TRBD1; v_call: TRBV19; clone_size: NA; j_call: TRBJ2-2
cdr3_nt: TGTGCCAGCAGCTTAGGGACAGGGGAACAGCCCCAGCATTTT; cdr3_aa: CASSLGTGEQPQHF; d_call: TRBD1; v_call: TRBV7-9; clone_size: NA; j_call: TRBJ1-5
cdr3_nt: TGTGCCAGCAAACGTGCGGGAACCACCGGGGAGCTGTTTTTT; cdr3_aa: CASKRAGTTGELFF; d_call: NA; v_call: TRBV28; clone_size: NA; j_call: TRBJ2-2
cdr3_nt: TGTGCCAGCATTGAGCCGGGACAGGGAAACACCGGGGAGCTGTTTTTT; cdr3_aa: CASIEPGQGNTGELFF; d_call: TRBD1; v_call: TRBV28; clone_size: NA; j_call: TRBJ2-2
cdr3_nt: TGTGCCAGCAGCTTGGATGGAGCGGGGGGTGATACGCAGTATTTT; cdr3_aa: CASSLDGAGGDTQYF; d_call: TRBD2; v_call: TRBV7-2; clone_size: NA; j_call: TRBJ2-3
cdr3_nt: TGTGCCAGCAGCTTGGGTCAGTCTTACGAGCAGTACTTC; cdr3_aa: CASSLGQSYEQYF; d_call: NA; v_call: TRBV5-6; clone_size: NA; j_call: TRBJ2-7
cdr3_nt: TGTGCCAGTAGTACGCCTCTACCCTATTACACCGGGGAGCTGTTTTTT; cdr3_aa: CASSTPLPYYTGELFF; d_call: NA; v_call: TRBV19; clone_size: NA; j_call: TRBJ2-2
cdr3_nt: TGTGCCAGCCGCCCCTCCGGGGGGGCCCTTGAGCAGTTCTTC; cdr3_aa: CASRPSGGALEQFF; d_call: TRBD2; v_call: TRBV6-5; clone_size: NA; j_call: TRBJ2-1
cdr3_nt: TGTGCCAGCAGTGAGCGGGGTAGCTCCTACAATGAGCAGTTCTTC; cdr3_aa: CASSERGSSYNEQFF; d_call: NA; v_call: TRBV6-1; clone_size: NA; j_call: TRBJ2-1
cdr3_nt: TGTGCCAGCAGCGTAGCTAGCTCAGTTCCCATGAACACTGAAGCTTTCTTT; cdr3_aa: CASSVASSVPMNTEAFF; d_call: NA; v_call: TRBV9; clone_size: NA; j_call: TRBJ1-1
cdr3_nt: TGTGCCAGCAGCCCCCGGGCCGGGAGCGAGCAGTACTTC; cdr3_aa: CASSPRAGSEQYF; d_call: NA; v_call: TRBV9; clone_size: NA; j_call: TRBJ2-7
cdr3_nt: TGTGCCAGCAGCCAAGAGCCTAGCGGGACAGATACGCAGTATTTT; cdr3_aa: CASSQEPSGTDTQYF; d_call: TRBD2; v_call: TRBV4-2; clone_size: NA; j_call: TRBJ2-3
cdr3_nt: TGCAGCGTCCCTTTGTCAGGGTATGGCTACACCTTC; cdr3_aa: CSVPLSGYGYTF; d_call: NA; v_call: TRBV29-1; clone_size: NA; j_call: TRBJ1-2
cdr3_nt: TGTGCCAGCAGTCTCGGGAGGGATTTCACCCCTGGAAACACCATATATTTT; cdr3_aa: CASSLGRDFTPGNTIYF; d_call: NA; v_call: TRBV6-4; clone_size: NA; j_call: TRBJ1-3
cdr3_nt: TGTGCCAGCAGCTTACATAGTAATTCACCCCTCCACTTT; cdr3_aa: CASSLHSNSPLHF; d_call: NA; v_call: TRBV11-3; clone_size: NA; j_call: TRBJ1-6
cdr3_nt: TGTGCCAGCAGTTTCTTACCACAGGGGGGAGGCACTGAAGCTTTCTTT; cdr3_aa: CASSFLPQGGGTEAFF; d_call: TRBD1; v_call: TRBV27; clone_size: NA; j_call: TRBJ1-1
cdr3_nt: TGTGCCAGCAGCTTAGATCACCCGACAGGGGGAGAGTCTAATGAAAAACTGTTTTTT; cdr3_aa: CASSLDHPTGGESNEKLFF; d_call: TRBD1; v_call: TRBV7-2; clone_size: NA; j_call: TRBJ1-4
cdr3_nt: TGTGCCAGCAGCGAACCGTGGGCCGGCCACGAGCAGTACTTC; cdr3_aa: CASSEPWAGHEQYF; d_call: NA; v_call: TRBV7-2; clone_size: NA; j_call: TRBJ2-7
cdr3_nt: TGTGCCATCAGTCGGAACACCGGGGAGCTGTTTTTT; cdr3_aa: CAISRNTGELFF; d_call: NA; v_call: TRBV10-3; clone_size: NA; j_call: TRBJ2-2
cdr3_nt: TGTGCCAGCGGACTGAGACAGGTTAATTCACCCCTCCACTTT; cdr3_aa: CASGLRQVNSPLHF; d_call: NA; v_call: TRBV13; clone_size: NA; j_call: TRBJ1-6
cdr3_nt: TGTGCCAGCAGCTTAGATAGGGGAAGCAATCAGCCCCAGCATTTT; cdr3_aa: CASSLDRGSNQPQHF; d_call: NA; v_call: TRBV7-2; clone_size: NA; j_call: TRBJ1-5
cdr3_nt: TGTGCCAGCAAGAGCTCCGATGTTAGCACAGATACGCAGTATTTT; cdr3_aa: CASKSSDVSTDTQYF; d_call: NA; v_call: TRBV28; clone_size: NA; j_call: TRBJ2-3
cdr3_nt: TGTGCCATCAGTGGGGACAGGGGGCAAGAGACCCAGTACTTC; cdr3_aa: CAISGDRGQETQYF; d_call: TRBD1; v_call: TRBV10-3; clone_size: medium-sized; j_call: TRBJ2-5
cdr3_nt: TGTGCCAGCAGTGCCGGGACTAGCGGGCGCTACGAGCAGTACTTC; cdr3_aa: CASSAGTSGRYEQYF; d_call: TRBD2; v_call: TRBV27; clone_size: NA; j_call: TRBJ2-7
cdr3_nt: TGTGCCAGCAGTGACGGTAGCTCCTATAATTCACCCCTCCACTTT; cdr3_aa: CASSDGSSYNSPLHF; d_call: NA; v_call: TRBV6-1; clone_size: NA; j_call: TRBJ1-6
cdr3_nt: TGTGCCAGCAGCTTTCTGGCAGCTAGCTCCTATAATTCACCCCTCCACTTT; cdr3_aa: CASSFLAASSYNSPLHF; d_call: NA; v_call: TRBV5-6; clone_size: NA; j_call: TRBJ1-6
cdr3_nt: TGTGCCAGCAGCTTGGTCGGGGGATCCTACAATGAGCAGTTCTTC; cdr3_aa: CASSLVGGSYNEQFF; d_call: NA; v_call: TRBV5-4; clone_size: NA; j_call: TRBJ2-1
cdr3_nt: TGTGCCAGCAGCTTGGAGAGTAGCCCCTACGAGCAGTACTTC; cdr3_aa: CASSLESSPYEQYF; d_call: NA; v_call: TRBV5-5; clone_size: NA; j_call: TRBJ2-7
cdr3_nt: TGTGCCACCAGCAGAGGAACGGCGGGTAACACTGAAGCTTTCTTT; cdr3_aa: CATSRGTAGNTEAFF; d_call: NA; v_call: TRBV15; clone_size: NA; j_call: TRBJ1-1